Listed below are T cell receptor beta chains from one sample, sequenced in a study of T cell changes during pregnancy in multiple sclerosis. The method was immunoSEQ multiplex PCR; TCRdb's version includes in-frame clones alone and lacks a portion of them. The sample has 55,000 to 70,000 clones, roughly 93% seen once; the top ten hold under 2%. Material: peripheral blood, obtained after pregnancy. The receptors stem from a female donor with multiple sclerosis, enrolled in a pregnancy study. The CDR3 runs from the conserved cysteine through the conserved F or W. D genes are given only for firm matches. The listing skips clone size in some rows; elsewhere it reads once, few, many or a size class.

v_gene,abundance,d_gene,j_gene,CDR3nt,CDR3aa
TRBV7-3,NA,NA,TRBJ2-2,TGTGCCAGCAGCGTCGACTCAGGGACTCCCTCTTACACCGGGGAGCTGTTTTTT,CASSVDSGTPSYTGELFF
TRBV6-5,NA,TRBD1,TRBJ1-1,TGTGCCAGCAGTTGGGGACAGATGAACACTGAAGCTTTCTTT,CASSWGQMNTEAFF
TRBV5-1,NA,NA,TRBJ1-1,TGCGCCAGCAGGGGCAACACTGAAGCTTTCTTT,CASRGNTEAFF
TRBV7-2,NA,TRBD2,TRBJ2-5,TGTGCCAGCAGCTTGACTAGCTCGGGAGAGACCCAGTACTTC,CASSLTSSGETQYF
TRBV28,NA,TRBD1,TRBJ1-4,TGTGCCAGCAGTTTATTACAGGGGGGGCGGGAAAAACTGTTTTTT,CASSLLQGGREKLFF
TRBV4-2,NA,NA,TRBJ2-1,TGTGCCAGCAGCCAAGCCGGGAGCCATTTCTTC,CASSQAGSHFF
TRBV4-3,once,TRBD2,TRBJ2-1,TGCGCCAGCAGCCAAGAAGGGCTCGGGGGGGCAGATGAGCAGTTCTTC,CASSQEGLGGADEQFF
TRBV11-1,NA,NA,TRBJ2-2,TGTGCCAGCAGCTGGAGGACAGACAACACCGGGGAGCTGTTTTTT,CASSWRTDNTGELFF
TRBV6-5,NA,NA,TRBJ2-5,TGTGCCAGCAGTTCTCGACGGAGACAAGAGACCCAGTACTTC,CASSSRRRQETQYF
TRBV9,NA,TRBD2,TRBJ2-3,TGTGCCAGCAGCGCTCCAGCGGGAGGGTCGGATACGCAGTATTTT,CASSAPAGGSDTQYF
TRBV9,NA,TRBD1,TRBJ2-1,TGTGCCAGCAGCGTTACAATCGGGACAGGGGGCAATGAGCAGTTCTTC,CASSVTIGTGGNEQFF
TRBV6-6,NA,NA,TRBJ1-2,TGTGCCAGCAGGGAGGATTCTTTCTATGGCTACACCTTC,CASREDSFYGYTF
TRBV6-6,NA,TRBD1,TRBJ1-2,TGTGCCAGCAGTAGAGGACAGGGGAGGGAGTATGGCTACACCTTC,CASSRGQGREYGYTF
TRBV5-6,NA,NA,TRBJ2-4,TGTGCCAGCAGCTTGTGGAGGGGCTTACTGGCCAAAAACATTCAGTACTTC,CASSLWRGLLAKNIQYF
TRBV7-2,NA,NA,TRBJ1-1,TGTGCCAGCAGCTTAGCGCGCAGGGATTTGGCTTTCTTT,CASSLARRDLAFF
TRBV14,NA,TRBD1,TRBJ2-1,TGTGCCAGCAGCCACGGCAGGGGGTTATTCAATGAGCAGTTCTTC,CASSHGRGLFNEQFF
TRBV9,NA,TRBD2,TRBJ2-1,TGTGCCAGCAGCGTTGGGACTAGCGGGAGTGAGGAGCAGTTCTTC,CASSVGTSGSEEQFF
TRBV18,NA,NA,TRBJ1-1,TGTGCCAGCTCACCACTCGAAGGACAGAACACTGAAGCTTTCTTT,CASSPLEGQNTEAFF
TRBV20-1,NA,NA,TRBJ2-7,TGCAGTGCTAGTCAAGAGCACGAGCAGTACTTC,CSASQEHEQYF
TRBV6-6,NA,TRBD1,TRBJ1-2,TGTGCCAGCAGTATCGGGCCCGGGACAGGGGATGGCTACACCTTC,CASSIGPGTGDGYTF
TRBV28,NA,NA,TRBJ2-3,TGTGCCAGCAGTTTCGTTAGGGGGTTCACAGATACGCAGTATTTT,CASSFVRGFTDTQYF
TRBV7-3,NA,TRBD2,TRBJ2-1,TGTGCCAGCAGCTCCCAAGCGGGAGGGCCATTTGAGCAGTTCTTC,CASSSQAGGPFEQFF
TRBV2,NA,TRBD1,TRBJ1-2,TGTGCCAGCAGGGGGACAGGGGGGATCGATGGCTACACCTTC,CASRGTGGIDGYTF
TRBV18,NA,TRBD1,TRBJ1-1,TGTGCCAGCTCACCGCAGGGACAGGAGAACACTGAAGCTTTCTTT,CASSPQGQENTEAFF
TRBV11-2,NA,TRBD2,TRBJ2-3,TGTGCCAGCAGCTTAGTCCGAGCGGGAGGGGCAGATACGCAGTATTTT,CASSLVRAGGADTQYF
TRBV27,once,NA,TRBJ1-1,TGTGCCAGCACTTCCAGGTCAGGGGACACTGAAGCTTTCTTT,CASTSRSGDTEAFF
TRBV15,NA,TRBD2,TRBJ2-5,TGTGCCACCAGCAGAGATAGCGGGGATAAAGAGACCCAGTACTTC,CATSRDSGDKETQYF
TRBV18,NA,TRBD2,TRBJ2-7,TGTGCCAGCTCACCGCTAGCGGGAACTACGACCTACGAGCAGTACTTC,CASSPLAGTTTYEQYF
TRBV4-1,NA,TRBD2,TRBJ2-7,TGCGCCAGCAGCCGAACTAGCGGGATTAACGAGCAGTACTTC,CASSRTSGINEQYF
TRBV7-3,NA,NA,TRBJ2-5,TGTGCCAGCAGCCCCGACTACGGAGAGACCCAGTACTTC,CASSPDYGETQYF
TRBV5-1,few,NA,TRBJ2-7,TGCGCCAGCAGAGTCTCGGGAGCGTCCCAGTCCTACGAGCAGTACTTC,CASRVSGASQSYEQYF
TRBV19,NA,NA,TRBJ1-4,TGTGCCAGTAGTATCCCTCGACAGGCCCGAAATGAAAAACTGTTTTTT,CASSIPRQARNEKLFF
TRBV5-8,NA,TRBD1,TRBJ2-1,TGTGCCAGCAACCTAGGGCAGGGGGATAATGAGCAGTTCTTC,CASNLGQGDNEQFF
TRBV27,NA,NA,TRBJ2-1,TGTGCCAGCAGTCCCCTGTTAGCGGAGTACAATGAGCAGTTCTTC,CASSPLLAEYNEQFF
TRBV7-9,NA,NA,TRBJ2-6,TGTGCCAGCAGCTTATCGGTTTCCTCTGGGGCCAACGTCCTGACTTTC,CASSLSVSSGANVLTF
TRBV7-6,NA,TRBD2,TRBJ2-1,TGTGCCAGCAGCTTGGGGACTAGCGGGGCTAGCTCCTACAATGAGCAGTTCTTC,CASSLGTSGASSYNEQFF